The clone carrying this T cell receptor (beta chain) occurred once. These data come from a study of shared clonotypes between healthy human individuals. The CDR3 extends over 15 amino acids. The V end was cut by 4 bases, the J end by 4 bases, with 14 bases between. Germline loops: CDR1 SGHDT, CDR2 YYEEEE. The study ran the assay at deep level. In the authors' methods: As immunoSEQ supplied junction-only sequences (without quality scores), filtering differed. Produced via immunoSEQ multiplex PCR; TCRdb's table is partial and in-frame only. Clone size and the V and J calls come from that table; the DNA yielded D and trimming. The sample records roughly 2,000,000 clones, less than 95% being singletons. CD8 cells classed as naive were CD45RO-negative and positively selected for CCR7, excluding terminally differentiated effector memory CD45RA+ cells. Every donor was a Caucasian adult from Nashville, Tennessee.

This TCR derives from a man younger than 35 in good health. V and J are TRBV5-6 and TRBJ2-2; possible D gene TRBD2, 7 bases. Sequencing input: naive CD8+ T cells sorted from blood. CDR3 DNA: TGTGCCAGCAGCCCCGGGGGGCATATCACCGGGGAGCTGTTTTTT. This translates into CASSPGGHITGELFF.